These 8 T cell receptor beta chains came from one sample sequenced in a study of human T cells and chemical hapten exposure. Noted time point: healthy volunteer bleed at 2 weeks. Total RNA was isolated from whole blood that had not been fractionated. TCRdb itself ran the RACE reads through MiXCR, one entry per CDR3 protein. This sample yields tens of thousands of distinct CDR3 sequences, of which around 4.1% are seen a single time; about 1.5% belongs to the top ten. What was sequenced was whole blood. These receptor sequences come from a female donor in good health. Some clones in this sample may be carry-over from other donors' samples.

This clonotype was seen at least ten times. The V gene is TRBV20-1, the J gene TRBJ1-6; 11 bases fit TRBD1. Per the germline V gene, CDR1 is DFQATT and CDR2 is SNEGSKA (reference sequence). Trimming took 5 bases from V and 8 from J; bases not matched to a gene: 5. The CDR3 is 14 amino acids. CDR3 sequence reads: CSAEPGQGDSPLHF. In DNA form, the CDR3 reads TGCAGTGCTGAACCGGGACAGGGGGATTCACCCCTCCACTTT.

This clonotype was found many times. The CDR3 coding sequence is TGTGCCAGCAGTCCAAGACAGGAACCATATGAAAAACTGTTTTTT. It translates to CASSPRQEPYEKLFF. The chain is built from TRBV6-1 and TRBJ1-4; possibly TRBD1 for D (6 bases). This CDR3 has 15 amino acids. V was clipped by 5 bases and J by 6 bases, with 16 bases between them. CDR1 and CDR2 (germline): MNHNS, SASEGT.

This clonotype showed up many times. The V and J genes are TRBV29-1 and TRBJ2-3; D is unclear. CDR3 length: 12 amino acids. The germline CDR1 and CDR2 sequences are SQVTM and ANQGSEA. V dropped 7 bases and J dropped 4 bases, with 12 bases sitting between them. CDR3 DNA: TGCAGCGATAGAGGCCGCGCAGATACGCAGTATTTT. It is translated as CSDRGRADTQYF.

There are a few counts of this clonotype. A clone one base away is much larger, so this may be a read error. For the CDR3, the DNA is TGTGCCAGCAGCTTAAACAGGGTTGGTCAGCCCCAGAATTTT. It translates to CASSLNRVGQPQNF. The V call is TRBV13, the J call TRBJ1-5, with D perhaps matching TRBD1 (6 bases). This CDR3 has 14 residues. Germline loops: CDR1 PRHDT, CDR2 FYEKMQ (reference sequence).

This clonotype showed up many times. The chain carries TRBV10-2 and TRBJ2-3; 10 nucleotides match TRBD2. Trimming at V came to 0 bases and at J to 5 bases, leaving 8 bases not matched to a gene. The CDR3 is 17 amino acids. Germline-derived CDR1 and CDR2 are WSHSY and SAAADI. The DNA for the CDR3 is TGCGCCAGCAGTGAGTCGAGCAGCGGGGGGGCCGTAGATACGCAGTATTTT. It codes for CASSESSSGGAVDTQYF.

There are many counts of this clonotype. V and J are TRBV7-3 and TRBJ2-1; D is perhaps TRBD2 (6 bases). The V gene lost 1 base and the J gene lost 2 bases, with 9 bases spanning the gap. Germline assignment: CDR1 SGHTA and CDR2 FQGTGA. The length of the CDR3 is 15 residues. This CDR3 is CASSLRGEPYNEQFF. The CDR3 bases are TGTGCCAGCAGCTTAAGGGGGGAACCCTACAATGAGCAGTTCTTC.

The chain uses TRBV7-9 and TRBJ1-1; the D is unclear. CDR1 is SEHNR and CDR2 is FQNEAQ in the germline V gene (reference sequence). Trimming cost V 3 bases and J 7 bases, with 15 bases left between them. This CDR3 is built from 14 residues. CDR3 protein: CASSLFSGDFEAFF. CDR3 bases: TGTGCCAGCAGCTTGTTTTCCGGAGATTTTGAAGCTTTCTTT.

In this sample, this clonotype turned up many times. The chain combines TRBV7-9 with TRBJ2-2; D not resolved. The V gene's germline CDR1 is SEHNR and CDR2 FQNEAQ (reference sequence). The CDR3 extends over 16 amino acids. V lost 3 bases and J lost 0, with 11 bases in between. The CDR3 DNA reads as TGTGCCAGCAGCTTCCTCGGCCCCGCGAACACCGGGGAGCTGTTTTTT. It specifies CASSFLGPANTGELFF. Full variable domain (outside the CDR3, taken from reference TRBV7-9 and TRBJ2-2): DTGVSQNPRHKITKRGQNVTFRCDPISEHNRLYWYRQTLGQGPEFLTYFQNEAQLEKSRLLSDRFSAERPKGSFSTLEIQRTEQGDSAMYLCASSFLGPANTGELFFGEGSRLTVL.